These 15 T cell receptor beta chains came from one sample sequenced in a study of STAT5B mutations in CD4+ large granular lymphocyte leukemia. Profiled with immunoSEQ multiplex PCR; TCRdb holds only in-frame clones, not every one. The table records 30,000 to 40,000 clones, 69% of them present only once. Material for sequencing was CD4+ T cells from blood buffy coats. These TCRs come from a human donor in good health.

The CDR3 spells CASSQDREKLFF. The CDR3 nucleotides are TGTGCCAGCAGCCAAGACAGGGAAAAACTGTTTTTT. This chain connects TRBV14 to TRBJ1-4; no clear D. The CDR3 has 12 amino acids. V was trimmed by 0 bases and J by 8 bases, leaving 4 bases between them. Germline CDR1 SGHDN, CDR2 FVKESK.

The chain has TRBV9 and TRBJ2-5, with D possibly being TRBD2 (6 bases). Germline V gene sequence: CDR1 SGDLS, CDR2 YYNGEE. Trimming pared 0 bases from V and 0 bases from J, leaving 9 bases between. CDR3 size: 15 residues. The CDR3 region is CASSVGTTHQETQYF. The DNA of the CDR3 is TGTGCCAGCAGCGTAGGGACTACCCACCAAGAGACCCAGTACTTC. Filled out from reference TRBV9 and TRBJ2-5, the complete variable domain reads DSGVTQTPKHLITATGQRVTLRCSPRSGDLSVYWYQQSLDQGLQFLIQYYNGEERAKGNILERFSAQQFPDLHSELNLSSLELGDSALYFCASSVGTTHQETQYFGPGTRLLVL.

This chain joins TRBV10-3 and TRBJ2-7, with D tentatively TRBD1 (6 bases). V dropped 5 bases and J dropped 2 bases, with 10 bases sitting between them. This CDR3 has 13 amino acids. CDR1 ENHRY and CDR2 SYGVKD come from the germline V gene. The CDR3 loop reads CAISQGWTYEQYF. CDR3 coding DNA: TGTGCCATCAGTCAGGGGTGGACCTACGAGCAGTACTTC.

This clone turned up a few times. The chain has TRBV19 and TRBJ2-5; TRBD1 might be the D (7 bases). This CDR3 is 14 amino acids long. V was shortened by 5 bases and J by 4 bases, with 14 bases between the two germline ends. CDR1 is LNHDA and CDR2 is SQIVND in the germline V gene (reference sequence). DNA of the CDR3: TGTGCCAGTAGTCCTCGGCAGGGGGGAGAGACCCAGTACTTC. Its protein is CASSPRQGGETQYF.

The chain joins TRBV19 to TRBJ1-2; D gene uncertain. With 7 bases removed from V and 8 bases from J, the gap between germline ends came to 20 bases. The germline gives CDR1 LNHDA, CDR2 SQIVND (reference sequence). This CDR3 spans 14 amino acids. CDR3 sequence (DNA): TGTGCCAGTACCCCCTCCTATTTCCTCGGAGGCTACACCTTC. Its protein is CASTPSYFLGGYTF.

The chain couples TRBV5-5 to TRBJ2-1; D is perhaps TRBD1 or TRBD2 (5 bases each). The CDR3 totals 15 residues. Germline loops: CDR1 SGHKS, CDR2 YYEKEE (reference sequence). V was clipped by 0 bases and J by 0 bases, with 7 bases between them. CDR3 bases: TGTGCCAGCAGCTTGGTTGGGACCTCCTACAATGAGCAGTTCTTC. Translation: CASSLVGTSYNEQFF.

This clone was counted a single time. The V gene is TRBV5-5, the J gene TRBJ2-7; the match to TRBD1 covers 7 bases. V trimming: 5 bases; J trimming: 2 bases; junction bases outside the gene matches: 10. Looked up from germline, CDR1 is SGHKS and CDR2 is YYEKEE (reference sequence). The CDR3 runs to 15 residues. DNA of the CDR3: TGTGCCAGCAGGGAAGAGAGGGACAGTGCCTACGAGCAGTACTTC. Protein product: CASREERDSAYEQYF.

The chain combines TRBV14 with TRBJ2-7; no clear D gene. From germline, CDR1 is SGHDN and CDR2 FVKESK. CDR3 length equals 11 residues. V shed 0 bases and J shed 4 bases, with 1 base lying between them. The CDR3: CASSQDYEQYF. CDR3 nucleotide sequence: TGTGCCAGCAGCCAAGATTACGAGCAGTACTTC.

CDR3 region: CASSPTSGGDHEQYF. The CDR3 DNA sequence: TGTGCCAGCAGCCCTACTAGCGGGGGGGATCACGAGCAGTACTTC. The chain uses TRBV7-6 and TRBJ2-7; 13 nucleotides align to TRBD2. Germline lookup yields CDR1 SGHVS and CDR2 FNYEAQ. Trimming removed 5 bases from V and 5 bases from J; junction bases left unmatched: 6. This CDR3 spans 15 amino acids.

This rearrangement joins TRBV11-2 to TRBJ2-1, with 9 bases matching TRBD2. The CDR3 is 15 residues long. Germline lookup yields CDR1 SGHAT and CDR2 FQNNGV. V shed 4 bases and J 7 bases; nucleotides not matched to a gene: 8. CDR3 region: CASSSAGTSSNEQFF. CDR3 in DNA: TGTGCCAGCAGCTCCGCCGGGACTAGCAGTAATGAGCAGTTCTTC.

This clone occurred a few times. The CDR3 DNA sequence: TGTGCCAGTAGTATCATAAATACCGAGAACACTGAAGCTTTCTTT. Protein sequence: CASSIINTENTEAFF. The chain couples TRBV19 to TRBJ1-1; no reliable D call. Germline loops: CDR1 LNHDA, CDR2 SQIVND (reference sequence). The V end was cut by 3 bases, the J end by 1 base, with 12 bases between. The CDR3 runs 15 residues.

The chain has TRBV21-1 and TRBJ2-2. TRBV21-1 represents a pseudogene. The CDR3 has 11 amino acids. The CDR3 sequence: CASSKRGVLFF. CDR3 DNA: TGTGCCAGCAGCAAGAGAGGGGTTCTGTTTTTT.

This clone turned up a few times. V is TRBV2 and J is TRBJ2-7; D not certain. The length of the CDR3 is 12 residues. V lost 6 bases and J 4 bases, leaving 10 bases between the germline ends. Germline-derived CDR1 and CDR2 are SNHLY and FYNNEI. The CDR3 sequence: CASSLQQYEQYF. CDR3 DNA: TGTGCCAGCAGCCTACAGCAGTACGAGCAGTACTTC.

The chain has TRBV6-1 and TRBJ1-5; no firm D call. The CDR3 loop spans 13 amino acids. V gave up 3 bases and J gave up 2 bases, with 5 bases separating them. CDR1 MNHNS and CDR2 SASEGT come from the germline V gene. The CDR3 sequence is CASSDWGNQPQHF. CDR3 sequence (DNA): TGTGCCAGCAGTGACTGGGGCAATCAGCCCCAGCATTTT.

The V call is TRBV9, the J call TRBJ2-5; D call uncertain. Trimming cost V 3 bases and J 5 bases, with 11 bases left between them. The CDR3 spans 13 residues. Per the germline V gene, CDR1 is SGDLS and CDR2 is YYNGEE. The CDR3 reads CASSEGPAETQYF. The DNA of the CDR3 is TGTGCCAGCAGCGAAGGGCCGGCGGAGACCCAGTACTTC.